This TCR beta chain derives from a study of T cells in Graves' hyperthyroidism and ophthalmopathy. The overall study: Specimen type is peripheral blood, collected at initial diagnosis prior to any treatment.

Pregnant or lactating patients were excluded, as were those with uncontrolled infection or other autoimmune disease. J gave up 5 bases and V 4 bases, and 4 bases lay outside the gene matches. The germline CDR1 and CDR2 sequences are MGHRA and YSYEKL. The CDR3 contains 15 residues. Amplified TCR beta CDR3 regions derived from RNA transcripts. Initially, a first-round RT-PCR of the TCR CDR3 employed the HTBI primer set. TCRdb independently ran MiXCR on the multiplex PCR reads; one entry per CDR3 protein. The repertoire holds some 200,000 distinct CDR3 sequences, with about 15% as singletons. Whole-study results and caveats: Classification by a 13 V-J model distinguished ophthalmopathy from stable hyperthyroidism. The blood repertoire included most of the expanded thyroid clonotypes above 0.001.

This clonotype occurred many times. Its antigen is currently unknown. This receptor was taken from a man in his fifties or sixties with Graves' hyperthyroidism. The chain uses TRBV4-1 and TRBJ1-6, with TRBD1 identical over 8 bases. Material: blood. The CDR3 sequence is CASSPPTGDNSPLHF. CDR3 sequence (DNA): TGCGCCAGCAGCCCACCGACAGGGGATAATTCACCCCTCCACTTT.